The 14 T cell receptor beta chains below were found in one sample sequenced in a study of blood T cells in healthy people across ages. Using a J-beta primer mix together with a sample-barcoded 5' primer, a second PCR was run for roughly 6 to 12 cycles. TCRdb passed the 5' RACE reads through MiXCR, listing each CDR3 protein once. The sample records about 780,000 distinct CDR3 sequences, around a quarter being singletons. These data were likewise used in another study, on T cells of mothers and their children.

What was sequenced was blood. Source of these receptors: a boy aged 5-17 years in good health.

This clonotype has only a few counts. CDR3 nucleotide sequence: TGTGCCAGCAGTTCAAGACAGCAGCAGTACTTC. Translation: CASSSRQQQYF. The J gene is TRBJ2-7, the V gene TRBV12-3 or TRBV12-4; D may be TRBD1 (5 bases). V was clipped by 4 bases and J by 8 bases, with 9 bases between them. This CDR3 is built from 11 residues.

This clonotype was seen a few times. The V and J genes are TRBV24-1 and TRBJ2-5; either TRBD1 or TRBD2 may supply D (6 bases each). V shed 1 base and J shed 4 bases, with 15 bases lying between them. The length of the CDR3 is 16 residues. Germline V gives CDR1 KGHDR, CDR2 SFDVKD. Here the CDR3 reads CATSDLVGGGLETQYF. The DNA of the CDR3 is TGTGCCACCAGTGATTTAGTGGGGGGCGGCTTAGAGACCCAGTACTTC.

As to this clonotype: Compared with germline, one end of the junction differs, possibly owing to a read error. The gene calls are TRBV29-1 and TRBJ1-6, with 9 bases aligning to TRBD1. The CDR3 totals 16 residues. Germline CDR1 reads SQVTM; CDR2 reads ANQGSEA. The CDR3 DNA follows: TGCAGCGTTGAAGAAGAGGGACAGGGATATAATTTACCCCTCCACTTT. Its translation is CSVEEEGQGYNLPLHF.

The V call is TRBV2, the J call TRBJ1-4; no reliable D call. The CDR3 is 14 residues long. Germline V gene lookup returns CDR1 SNHLY and CDR2 FYNNEI. V was shortened by 7 bases and J by 6 bases, with 15 bases between the two germline ends. The CDR3 loop reads CASISGLADEKLFF. The CDR3 DNA follows: TGTGCCAGCATCAGTGGGCTTGCGGATGAAAAACTGTTTTTT.

This clonotype was observed many times. The chain couples TRBV12-3 or TRBV12-4 to TRBJ2-3; D uncertain. Trimming left V 0 bases short and J 3 bases short, with 7 bases between. This CDR3 region has 14 residues. CDR3 amino acids: CASSLAPGTDTQYF. CDR3 in DNA: TGTGCCAGCAGTTTAGCGCCCGGGACAGATACGCAGTATTTT.

The table lists this clonotype with a few counts. The chain carries TRBV7-6 and TRBJ1-6; unclear D gene. Trimming shortened V by 1 base and J by 5 bases, and 9 bases separated the two germline ends. There are 15 residues in the CDR3. Germline V CDR1 and CDR2: SGHVS, FNYEAQ. CDR3 DNA sequence: TGTGCCAGCAGCTTAGTCGAGGGCCATAATTCACCCCTCCACTTT. It is translated as CASSLVEGHNSPLHF.

CDR3 amino acids: CASSQVGRRGTAQETQYF. In nucleotides, the CDR3 is TGTGCCAGCAGCCAAGTAGGTAGGAGAGGGACAGCCCAAGAGACCCAGTACTTC. The genes are TRBV3-1 and TRBJ2-1; TRBD1 matches 7 bases. The DNA end favors TRBJ2-5, so the J call may be wrong. This CDR3 is 18 amino acids long. Germline V lookup: CDR1 LGHDT, CDR2 YNNKEL (reference sequence).

This clonotype has more than one count but fewer than ten. One junction end does not reproduce the germline sequence, and a read error may be involved. This chain links TRBV5-1 with TRBJ1-2, with 9 bases lining up with TRBD1. Per germline, CDR1 SGHRS and CDR2 YFSETQ. CDR3 length: 16 amino acids. CDR3 sequence: CASSTTPGQGNYDYTF. The CDR3 DNA reads as TGCGCCAGCAGCACTACCCCGGGACAGGGAAACTATGACTACACCTTC. Using reference TRBV5-1 and TRBJ1-2 for the parts outside the CDR3, the full variable domain is KAGVTQTPRYLIKTRGQQVTLSCSPISGHRSVSWYQQTPGQGLQFLFEYFSETQRNKGNFPGRFSGRQFSNSRSEMNVSTLELGDSALYLCASSTTPGQGNYDYTFGSGTRLTVV.

This clonotype was seen more than once but under ten times. The chain is built from TRBV7-2 and TRBJ2-5; D remains unclear. Germline V lookup: CDR1 SGHTA, CDR2 FQGNSA. Deletions cut 5 bases from V and 5 bases from J, with 15 bases between. CDR3 length: 14 residues. The DNA for the CDR3 is TGTGCCAGCAGCCCTCGACGCAGCGTGGAGACCCAGTACTTC. Amino acids: CASSPRRSVETQYF.

There are a few counts of this clonotype. CDR3 loop: CASSPRDRTGEKLFF. DNA for the CDR3: TGTGCCAGCAGCCCGCGGGACAGAACTGGGGAAAAACTGTTTTTT. The chain employs TRBV11-2 and TRBJ1-4, with 7 positions matching TRBD1. Germline CDR1 reads SGHAT; CDR2 reads FQNNGV. The CDR3 extends over 15 amino acids. Trimming cost V 5 bases and J 8 bases; bases outside gene matches: 11.

In its sample, this clonotype was seen a few times. The rearrangement joins TRBV13 to TRBJ2-1; D unclear. The CDR3 totals 14 residues. Germline loops: CDR1 PRHDT, CDR2 FYEKMQ (reference sequence). Trimming shortened V by 2 bases and J by 5 bases, and 10 bases separated the two germline ends. This chain's CDR3 is CASSLWSPDNEQFF. The CDR3 coding sequence is TGTGCCAGCAGCTTATGGAGCCCCGACAATGAGCAGTTCTTC.

The chain combines TRBV5-1 with TRBJ2-3; D possibly corresponds to TRBD2 (6 bases). Germline-derived CDR1 and CDR2 are SGHRS and YFSETQ. The V and J ends lost 6 bases and 1 base respectively, with 18 bases between them. The CDR3 totals 16 residues. CDR3 protein: CASTLRLAPGTDTQYF. The CDR3 nucleotides read TGCGCCAGCACCCTAAGGCTAGCGCCGGGCACAGATACGCAGTATTTT.

The chain uses TRBV6-2 or TRBV6-3 and TRBJ2-7; 7 positions match TRBD1. The V gene end was trimmed by 4 bases and the J gene end by 1 base; junction bases not matched to a gene: 7. CDR3 size: 15 residues. Germline V gene data show CDR1 as MNHEY and CDR2 as SVGEGT. CDR3 in DNA: TGTGCCAGCAGTTTCGGGACAGCTGTATCCTACGAGCAGTACTTC. The encoded protein is CASSFGTAVSYEQYF.

The rearrangement uses TRBV11-2 and TRBJ1-2; D unclear. The CDR3 covers 15 residues. The ends were cut back, 4 bases at V and 2 bases at J, with 14 bases in the middle. Germline V gene sequence: CDR1 SGHAT, CDR2 FQNNGV. CDR3 in amino acids: CASSSPFAKNYGYTF. CDR3 DNA: TGTGCCAGCAGCTCACCTTTCGCCAAGAACTATGGCTACACCTTC.